What follows is one T cell receptor beta chain and its context. Germline CDR1 MNHNY, CDR2 SVGAGI (reference sequence). Unmatched junction bases numbered 9, after V lost 6 bases and J lost 4 bases. The CDR3 sequence is 15 residues long. The data belong to a study of OX40 agonist ivuxolimab in advanced cancers. Sequenced by immunoSEQ multiplex PCR; TCRdb stores in-frame clones only, minus some. This sample carries 60,000 to 70,000 clones, roughly 89% of them seen once, and the ten largest clones take around 12%. The specimen comprised CD4+ or CD8+ T cells sorted from blood, sampled in a trial of the OX40 agonist ivuxolimab. The V and J genes are TRBV6-6 and TRBJ1-2; 9 bases fit TRBD1. This clonotype was sampled from an adult with an advanced solid tumor such as melanoma, head and neck, liver or kidney cancer. CDR3 nucleotides: TGTGCCAGCAGCGGGGGGGCGGACAGGGGCTATGGCTACACCTTC. Amino acid sequence: CASSGGADRGYGYTF.